Reported below is one T cell receptor beta chain. This sample was taken from a study of CD8 T cells in Susac syndrome. RNA totalling about 0.5 to 1 ug underwent reverse transcription with random hexamers. Each CDR3 protein gets one entry after TCRdb re-called the immunoSEQ multiplex PCR reads with MiXCR. The data hold roughly 180,000 distinct CDR3 sequences, with just under 95% observed a single time. The CDR3 consists of 14 residues. Germline assignment: CDR1 LNHDA and CDR2 SQIVND (reference sequence). V was pared by 5 bases and J by 0 bases, with 8 bases between. The chain uses TRBV19 and TRBJ1-5; no definite D call. The TCR sequence derives from a human donor with Susac syndrome. Sequences were obtained from CD4+ T cells from PBMCs. CDR3 sequence (DNA): TGTGCCAGTAGTTACAGTAATAGCAATCAGCCCCAGCATTTT. It yields the protein CASSYSNSNQPQHF.